Following are 2 T cell receptor beta chains from one sample sequenced in a study of cytomegalovirus exposure and HLA in healthy donors. The primer mix had 60 Vbeta and 13 Jbeta primers. Produced via immunoSEQ multiplex PCR; TCRdb's table is partial and in-frame only. Here the sample spans about 110,000 clones, 82% being singletons. Sequencing input: PBMCs. Source of these receptors: a man aged 30 to 45 in good health and CMV-seropositive.

This clone was observed a few times. V usage is TRBV25-1 and J usage is TRBJ1-5; 7 bases match TRBD1. CDR1 is MGHDK, CDR2 SYGVNS, per germline. The CDR3 sequence is 13 residues long. Trimming removed 5 bases from V and 10 bases from J; junction bases left unmatched: 8. The CDR3, as DNA: TGTGCCAGCAGTCAGACAGGGTTTGATCCCCAGCATTTT. Protein: CASSQTGFDPQHF. Full variable domain (rest looked up from reference TRBV25-1 and TRBJ1-5): EADIYQTPRYLVIGTGKKITLECSQTMGHDKMYWYQQDPGMELHLIHYSYGVNSTEKGDLSSESTVSRIRTEHFPLTLESARPSHTSQYLCASSQTGFDPQHFGDGTRLSIL.

This clone was seen once. V and J are TRBV5-1 and TRBJ2-6; 7 nucleotides line up with TRBD1. The ends lost 5 bases at V and 4 bases at J; junction bases unmatched: 12. The CDR3 spans 17 residues. Germline CDR1 SGHRS, CDR2 YFSETQ. This CDR3 is CASRGRQGRLGANVLTF. CDR3 sequence (DNA): TGCGCCAGCAGAGGAAGACAGGGACGGTTGGGGGCCAACGTCCTGACTTTC.